This T cell receptor beta chain was identified during a study of cytomegalovirus exposure and HLA in healthy donors. Overall study findings and caveats: The classifier, whose performance was assessed in both the original and validation cohorts, reportedly diagnosed cytomegalovirus status with high specificity and sensitivity.

The PCR made use of 60 Vbeta and 13 Jbeta primers. Measured with immunoSEQ multiplex PCR; TCRdb has only the in-frame clones, and not every one. The sample records approximately 32,000 clones, approximately 76% being singletons. Notes on this clone: The antigen is not known.

Sequenced: PBMCs. This receptor was identified in a woman aged 25 to 39 in good health and CMV-seropositive.

The CDR3 loop is CASSLPGTRDEKLFF. DNA for the CDR3: TGTGCCAGCAGCTTGCCCGGGACAAGGGATGAAAAACTGTTTTTT. The chain employs TRBV5-4 and TRBJ1-4, with a weak D call TRBD1 (6 bases). The ends were cut back, 1 base at V and 6 bases at J, with 13 bases in the middle. CDR3 size: 15 residues. From germline, CDR1 is SGHNT and CDR2 YYREEE (reference sequence).